What follows is one TCR beta chain and its context. Its target antigen remains unknown. Base qualities were left out, and no much larger clone turns up one base away. The CDR1 and CDR2 encoded by the germline V gene are SGHVS and FQNEAQ. At the junction V is shortened by 1 base and J by 5 bases; bases outside the gene matches: 4. The CDR3 runs 15 amino acids, cysteine and phenylalanine included. Left in the record is the CDR3 DNA by itself, 45 bases read in frame from the first base. Donors formed part of the validation cohort, which comprised about 130 subjects and was distinct from the first cohort of 666 subjects. This sample stems from a study of cytomegalovirus exposure and HLA in healthy donors (dated by TCRdb to between 2016 and 2019). The study in broad terms: According to a later analysis, one platform produced both the 100 to 150 validation repertoires and the 670 or so repertoires of the first cohort. In addition to the first cohort of roughly 700 subjects, a separate validation cohort of approximately 130 different subjects was used. The study combined high-throughput TCR immunosequencing, statistical association of individual TCRs with disease status, and machine learning to predict cytomegalovirus infection status. The study was designed to test whether signatures of past pathogen exposure could be identified by cataloging public T cell receptors. Overall study outcomes, separate from this receptor: It was suggested by the authors that the approach could potentially be generalized to other disease states and immunological phenotypes. Most TCR sequences were seen in very few donors, while some public TCRs were found in many individuals. Cytomegalovirus status was reported to be diagnosed by the classifier with high specificity and sensitivity in both the original and validation cohorts. Subsequent analysis determined that TCRs grouped into clusters in the first cohort also showed a tendency toward co-occurrence across the 120 or so validation repertoires, and roughly 94% of cluster scores exceeded 0. The study gave a list of some 150 TCR beta chains associated with cytomegalovirus. All 120 or so repertoires were used to score co-occurrence in the validation cohort in a later analysis, because that analysis had no HLA typing for the cohort. Three of the identified cytomegalovirus-associated TCR beta chains were confirmed in vitro to be specific for cytomegalovirus antigens.

Libraries came from the immunoSEQ multiplex PCR assay. The study's own analysis went as follows. A statistical classification framework was built for diagnosing cytomegalovirus status from the catalog of TCR beta chain sequences. Here the immuneACCESS table is served through TCRdb, limited to in-frame sequences with V and J called. Missing clones are a known gap in these copies; in checked studies unresolved V genes cover under half, and the rest lacks a known reason. V, J and clone size reflect that table, while D and trimming were determined from the DNA. The sample includes hundreds of thousands of clones, with around 90% observed a single time. The top ten clonotypes cover under 4% of the sample.

This sequence uses TRBV7-8 and TRBJ2-2; the central 7 bases match TRBD2. Material: PBMCs. The TCR was taken from a woman in her twenties or thirties in good health and CMV-seronegative. This receptor carries the CDR3 CASSLDPGRTGELFF. In nucleotides, the sequence is TGTGCCAGCAGCTTAGATCCCGGGAGGACCGGGGAGCTGTTTTTT.